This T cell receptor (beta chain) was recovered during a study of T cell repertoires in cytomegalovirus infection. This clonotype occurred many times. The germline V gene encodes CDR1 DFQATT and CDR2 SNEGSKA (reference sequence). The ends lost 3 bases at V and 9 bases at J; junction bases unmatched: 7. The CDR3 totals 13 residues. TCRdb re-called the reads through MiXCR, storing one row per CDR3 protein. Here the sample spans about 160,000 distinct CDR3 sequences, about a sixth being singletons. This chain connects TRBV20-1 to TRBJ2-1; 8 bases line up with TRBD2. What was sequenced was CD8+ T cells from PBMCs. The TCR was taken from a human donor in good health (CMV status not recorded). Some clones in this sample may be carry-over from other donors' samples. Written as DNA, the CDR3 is TGCAGTGCTAGCGGGACTAGTCAGGCTGAGCAGTTCTTC. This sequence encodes CSASGTSQAEQFF.